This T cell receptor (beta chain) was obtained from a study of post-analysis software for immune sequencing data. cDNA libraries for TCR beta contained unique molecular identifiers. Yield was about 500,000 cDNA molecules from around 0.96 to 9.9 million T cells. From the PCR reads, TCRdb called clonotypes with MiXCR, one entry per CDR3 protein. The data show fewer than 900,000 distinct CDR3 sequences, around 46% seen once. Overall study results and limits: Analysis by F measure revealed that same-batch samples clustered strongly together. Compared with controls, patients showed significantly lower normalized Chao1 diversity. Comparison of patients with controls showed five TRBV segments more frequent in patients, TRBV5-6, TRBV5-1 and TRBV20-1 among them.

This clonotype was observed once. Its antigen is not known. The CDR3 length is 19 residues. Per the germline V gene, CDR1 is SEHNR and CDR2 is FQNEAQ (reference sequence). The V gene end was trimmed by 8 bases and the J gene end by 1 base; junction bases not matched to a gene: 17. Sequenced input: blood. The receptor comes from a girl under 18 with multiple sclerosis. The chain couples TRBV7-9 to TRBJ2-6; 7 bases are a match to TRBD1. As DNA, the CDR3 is TGTGCCAGCCATTCGTGGGGACAGCCCTTTTCATCTGGGGCCAACGTCCTGACTTTC. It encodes CASHSWGQPFSSGANVLTF.